This entry features one T cell receptor beta chain sequence. Its antigen remains unidentified. The data are from a study of T cells in localized non-small cell lung cancer. Study-level findings and limits: Uninvolved adjacent lung showed higher T cell clonality than tumor. Higher blood T cell density went with longer overall survival. Sequencing, confined to only one tumor region, leaves heterogeneity possible. Adjacent lung tissue had a median 57 of the top 100 clones found in the tumor.

Method: immunoSEQ multiplex PCR; TCRdb's copy keeps in-frame clones and lacks some. The sample has several thousand clones; about 90% are singletons. The sequence was collected from a woman aged 35-75 years with stage I squamous cell lung carcinoma. Source: peripheral blood, taken before any cancer treatment.

CDR3 DNA: TGTGCCAGCAGCTTGGGACCCCAGGGGGCTAATGAAAAACTGTTTTTT. Translating it yields CASSLGPQGANEKLFF. The chain uses TRBV5-4 and TRBJ1-4, with 7 bases that match TRBD1. The CDR3 length is 16 residues. J was trimmed by 3 bases and V by 0 bases; bases with no gene match: 5. The germline V gene encodes CDR1 SGHNT and CDR2 YYREEE (reference sequence).